The T cell receptor beta chain under discussion was sequenced for a study of blood T cell repertoires in COVID-19. Turning to the study itself: Italy, Spain and the United States were the sources of the convalescent and acute COVID-19 samples.

Here immunoSEQ multiplex PCR was the method, and the copy in TCRdb shows in-frame clones only, minus some. Here the sample spans 46,000 or so clones, approximately 83% being singletons. The length of the CDR3 is 13 residues. Trimming removed 10 bases from V and 0 bases from J, with 12 bases in between. In germline, CDR1 is ENHRY, CDR2 SYGVKD. The chain carries TRBV10-3 and TRBJ1-1; D ambiguous. Source material: peripheral blood. This receptor was identified in a woman over 75 with COVID-19, enrolled during active disease. The DNA for the CDR3 is TGTGCCACCGATTCGGGATTGAACACTGAAGCTTTCTTT. Amino acid sequence: CATDSGLNTEAFF.